Presented here are 6 T cell receptor beta chains from one specimen sequenced in a study of regulatory T cells in long-lasting Graves disease. Library construction for TCR beta used iRepertoire HTBI primers and Arm-PCR of CDR3 regions. MiXCR was run by TCRdb on the multiplex PCR reads, yielding one entry per CDR3 protein. The top ten hold approximately 12% of the sample, which has 530,000 or so distinct CDR3 sequences, 15% to 20% seen once. As to time point: newly diagnosed GD, antithyroid drugs for less than 3 months. Following extraction of RNA from PBMCs, that RNA was used to make the TCR library. These data also featured in a second study, about T cells in Graves' hyperthyroidism and ophthalmopathy.

This specimen consisted of peripheral blood mononuclear cells (PBMCs), obtained at new diagnosis, from a patient treated with antithyroid drugs. These receptors all come from a man aged 18 to 29 with Graves disease.

This clonotype was counted many times. The rearrangement links TRBV5-5 to TRBJ1-1; maybe TRBD1 (5 bases). CDR1 and CDR2 from the germline V gene are SGHKS and YYEKEE (reference sequence). Trimming stripped 4 bases from V and 6 bases from J, with 13 bases between. There are 13 residues in the CDR3. CDR3 region: CASSALGGAEAFF. The CDR3 DNA reads as TGTGCCAGCAGCGCGCTCGGGGGGGCTGAAGCTTTCTTT.

The table lists this clonotype with many counts. J is TRBJ2-1 and V is TRBV6-2 or TRBV6-3; TRBD2 matches at 13 bases. The CDR3 runs to 15 residues. The trim removed 7 bases at V and 8 bases at J, leaving 8 bases unmatched. Germline CDR1 and CDR2: MNHEY and SVGEGT. The CDR3 DNA is TGTGCCAGCACCGAACTAGCGGGAGGGCTGTATGAGCAGTTCTTC. Translated, it gives CASTELAGGLYEQFF.

This clonotype was found many times. This chain connects TRBV29-1 to TRBJ2-1; D may match TRBD1 or TRBD2 (5 bases each). The CDR3 is 12 amino acids. In germline, CDR1 is SQVTM, CDR2 ANQGSEA. V lost 7 bases and J 5 bases, leaving 12 bases between the germline ends. In DNA, the CDR3 is TGCAGCGGGGGGAGTCGGGACAATGAGCAGTTCTTC. Amino acid sequence: CSGGSRDNEQFF.

This chain connects TRBV20-1 to TRBJ1-5, with a tentative D call TRBD1 (5 bases). The CDR3 totals 15 residues. V gave up 7 bases and J gave up 0 bases, with 16 bases separating them. In germline, CDR1 is DFQATT, CDR2 SNEGSKA (reference sequence). The CDR3 nucleotides read TGCAGTGGCGCGATCAGACAGTATAGCAATCAGCCCCAGCATTTT. The encoded protein is CSGAIRQYSNQPQHF.

This clonotype was picked up many times. V and J are TRBV7-9 and TRBJ2-7, with 7 bases identical to TRBD1. Per the germline V gene, CDR1 is SEHNR and CDR2 is FQNEAQ (reference sequence). The CDR3 runs 13 residues. Trimming at V came to 3 bases and at J to 5 bases, leaving 4 bases not matched to a gene. The CDR3 sequence: CASSFLDRNEQYF. The CDR3 region has the DNA TGTGCCAGCAGCTTTCTGGACAGGAACGAGCAGTACTTC.

V and J are TRBV15 and TRBJ2-5, with D possibly matching TRBD2 (5 bases). This CDR3 region has 14 residues. V lost 5 bases to trimming and J lost 4 bases, with 14 bases between them. Per germline, CDR1 LNHNV and CDR2 YYDKDF (reference sequence). The CDR3 DNA follows: TGTGCCACCAGCCAGCGGTATGGGGTAGAGACCCAGTACTTC. It translates to CATSQRYGVETQYF.